A selection of T cell receptor beta chains follows, all from one sample in a study of CD8 T cells in Susac syndrome. TCRdb redid the calling of the immunoSEQ multiplex PCR reads with MiXCR, one entry per CDR3 protein. The data hold 120,000 or so distinct CDR3 sequences, with 96% observed a single time. The sample consisted of CD4+ T cells from PBMCs. All receptors come from a human donor with Susac syndrome. The CDR3 runs from the conserved cysteine through the conserved F or W. D genes are given only for firm matches. Clone size appears in some rows only: once, few, many, or a class for an expanded clone.

CDR3 length: 14
J gene: TRBJ2-5
V gene: TRBV9
D gene: TRBD2
clone size: NA
CDR3 protein: CASSVGQGGETQYF
CDR3 DNA: TGTGCCAGCAGCGTAGGTCAGGGAGGGGAGACCCAGTACTTC

CDR3 length: 14
J gene: TRBJ2-3
V gene: TRBV5-4
D gene: NA
clone size: NA
CDR3 protein: CASSLWAAPDTQYF
CDR3 DNA: TGTGCCAGCAGCTTGTGGGCAGCCCCAGATACGCAGTATTTT

CDR3 length: 12
J gene: TRBJ2-1
V gene: TRBV24-1
D gene: NA
clone size: NA
CDR3 protein: CATWGAAGEQFF
CDR3 DNA: TGTGCCACCTGGGGGGCGGCGGGTGAGCAGTTCTTC

CDR3 length: 19
J gene: TRBJ1-5
V gene: TRBV5-6
D gene: NA
clone size: NA
CDR3 protein: CASSFAGQPAGRSNQPQHF
CDR3 DNA: TGTGCCAGCAGCTTTGCCGGGCAACCGGCGGGACGGTCAAATCAGCCCCAGCATTTT

CDR3 length: 15
J gene: TRBJ1-5
V gene: TRBV27
D gene: TRBD1
clone size: NA
CDR3 protein: CASSLSWRDRQPQHF
CDR3 DNA: TGTGCCAGCAGTTTATCATGGCGGGACAGACAGCCCCAGCATTTT

CDR3 length: 12
J gene: TRBJ2-1
V gene: TRBV2
D gene: TRBD2
clone size: NA
CDR3 protein: CASSGLVFEQFF
CDR3 DNA: TGTGCCAGCAGCGGACTAGTGTTTGAGCAGTTCTTC

CDR3 length: 15
J gene: TRBJ1-5
V gene: TRBV19
D gene: TRBD1
clone size: NA
CDR3 protein: CASSPDRVGNQPQHF
CDR3 DNA: TGTGCCAGTAGTCCCGACAGGGTGGGCAATCAGCCCCAGCATTTT

CDR3 length: 14
J gene: TRBJ2-5
V gene: TRBV4-1
D gene: NA
clone size: NA
CDR3 protein: CASSRQDSKETQYF
CDR3 DNA: TGCGCCAGCAGCCGACAGGACTCTAAAGAGACCCAGTACTTC

CDR3 length: 14
J gene: TRBJ1-5
V gene: TRBV4-1
D gene: NA
clone size: NA
CDR3 protein: CASSQEDTNQPQHF
CDR3 DNA: TGCGCCAGCAGCCAAGAAGACACCAATCAGCCCCAGCATTTT

CDR3 length: 14
J gene: TRBJ2-7
V gene: TRBV4-3
D gene: NA
clone size: once
CDR3 protein: CASSQDIRAYEQYF
CDR3 DNA: TGCGCCAGCAGCCAAGATATCCGGGCCTACGAGCAGTACTTC

CDR3 length: 15
J gene: TRBJ2-2
V gene: TRBV20-1
D gene: TRBD2
clone size: NA
CDR3 protein: CSARDLGLAGGELFF
CDR3 DNA: TGCAGTGCTAGAGATTTGGGACTAGCGGGAGGGGAGCTGTTTTTT

CDR3 length: 16
J gene: TRBJ2-5
V gene: TRBV4-1
D gene: NA
clone size: NA
CDR3 protein: CASSQVSGYGTETQYF
CDR3 DNA: TGCGCCAGCAGCCAAGTTTCAGGGTACGGGACCGAGACCCAGTACTTC

CDR3 length: 18
J gene: TRBJ2-3
V gene: TRBV7-2
D gene: NA
clone size: NA
CDR3 protein: CASSLYFGALASTDTQYF
CDR3 DNA: TGTGCCAGCAGCTTATATTTTGGCGCCCTGGCGAGCACAGATACGCAGTATTTT

CDR3 length: 18
J gene: TRBJ2-1
V gene: TRBV29-1
D gene: NA
clone size: NA
CDR3 protein: CSALDYQSRGSSYNEQFF
CDR3 DNA: TGCAGCGCCCTGGATTATCAGAGTCGAGGGAGCTCCTACAATGAGCAGTTCTTC

CDR3 length: 14
J gene: TRBJ1-3
V gene: TRBV3-1
D gene: NA
clone size: NA
CDR3 protein: CASSQEYLGNTIYF
CDR3 DNA: TGTGCCAGCAGCCAAGAATACCTTGGAAACACCATATATTTT

CDR3 length: 15
J gene: TRBJ2-1
V gene: TRBV9
D gene: NA
clone size: NA
CDR3 protein: CASSLGRDLYNEQFF
CDR3 DNA: TGTGCCAGCAGCCTCGGGCGGGACCTATACAATGAGCAGTTCTTC

CDR3 length: 14
J gene: TRBJ2-1
V gene: TRBV7-7
D gene: NA
clone size: NA
CDR3 protein: CASSLTSSYNEQFF
CDR3 DNA: TGTGCTAGCAGCTTAACGAGCTCCTACAATGAGCAGTTCTTC

CDR3 length: 14
J gene: TRBJ2-2
V gene: TRBV30
D gene: NA
clone size: NA
CDR3 protein: CAWHIQGNTGELFF
CDR3 DNA: TGTGCCTGGCACATACAGGGGAACACCGGGGAGCTGTTTTTT

CDR3 length: 14
J gene: TRBJ1-2
V gene: TRBV29-1
D gene: NA
clone size: once
CDR3 protein: CSVEENGQLYGYTF
CDR3 DNA: TGCAGCGTTGAAGAAAACGGACAGCTCTATGGCTACACCTTC

CDR3 length: 17
J gene: TRBJ1-2
V gene: TRBV30
D gene: NA
clone size: NA
CDR3 protein: CASAPSLGRATPRDYTF
CDR3 DNA: TGTGCATCGGCCCCGTCCCTGGGGAGGGCGACACCAAGGGACTACACCTTC

CDR3 length: 12
J gene: TRBJ1-1
V gene: TRBV20-1
D gene: NA
clone size: NA
CDR3 protein: CSATGGSTEAFF
CDR3 DNA: TGCAGTGCGACCGGGGGGAGCACTGAAGCTTTCTTT

CDR3 length: 13
J gene: TRBJ2-1
V gene: TRBV3-1
D gene: NA
clone size: NA
CDR3 protein: CASSQVPGARQFF
CDR3 DNA: TGTGCCAGCAGCCAAGTCCCCGGGGCCCGGCAGTTCTTC

CDR3 length: 17
J gene: TRBJ2-3
V gene: TRBV6-2/TRBV6-3
D gene: TRBD2
clone size: NA
CDR3 protein: CASSYTSAGPRTDTQYF
CDR3 DNA: TGTGCCAGCAGTTACACCTCAGCGGGACCCCGCACAGATACGCAGTATTTT

CDR3 length: 16
J gene: TRBJ2-7
V gene: TRBV7-2
D gene: TRBD1
clone size: NA
CDR3 protein: CASSFGAGQGKYEQYF
CDR3 DNA: TGTGCCAGCAGCTTTGGTGCAGGACAGGGGAAATACGAGCAGTACTTC

CDR3 length: 13
J gene: TRBJ2-7
V gene: TRBV12-3/TRBV12-4
D gene: NA
clone size: NA
CDR3 protein: CASSSASNYEQYF
CDR3 DNA: TGTGCCAGCAGTTCAGCGTCGAACTACGAGCAGTACTTC

CDR3 length: 12
J gene: TRBJ2-1
V gene: TRBV29-1
D gene: NA
clone size: NA
CDR3 protein: CSGGNAYNEQFF
CDR3 DNA: TGCAGCGGTGGGAACGCCTACAATGAGCAGTTCTTC

CDR3 length: 15
J gene: TRBJ2-1
V gene: TRBV19
D gene: NA
clone size: NA
CDR3 protein: CASSMGGLQYNEQFF
CDR3 DNA: TGTGCCAGTAGTATGGGGGGACTCCAATACAATGAGCAGTTCTTC

CDR3 length: 13
J gene: TRBJ2-1
V gene: TRBV27
D gene: NA
clone size: NA
CDR3 protein: CASQGNSYNEQFF
CDR3 DNA: TGTGCCAGCCAGGGCAACTCCTACAATGAGCAGTTCTTC

CDR3 length: 13
J gene: TRBJ2-7
V gene: TRBV5-6
D gene: NA
clone size: NA
CDR3 protein: CASSVDRTDEQYF
CDR3 DNA: TGTGCCAGCAGCGTCGACAGGACCGACGAGCAGTACTTC

CDR3 length: 17
J gene: TRBJ2-3
V gene: TRBV4-1
D gene: TRBD2
clone size: NA
CDR3 protein: CASSQERRGSTTDTQYF
CDR3 DNA: TGCGCCAGCAGCCAAGAAAGGCGCGGGAGCACGACAGATACGCAGTATTTT

CDR3 length: 14
J gene: TRBJ1-5
V gene: TRBV20-1
D gene: NA
clone size: NA
CDR3 protein: CSASSRARNQPQHF
CDR3 DNA: TGCAGTGCTAGTTCCCGGGCTCGGAATCAGCCCCAGCATTTT

CDR3 length: 16
J gene: TRBJ1-4
V gene: TRBV7-8
D gene: TRBD1
clone size: NA
CDR3 protein: CASSLVGQGAAEKLFF
CDR3 DNA: TGTGCCAGCAGCTTAGTGGGACAGGGGGCTGCTGAAAAACTGTTTTTT

CDR3 length: 15
J gene: TRBJ1-5
V gene: TRBV5-1
D gene: NA
clone size: NA
CDR3 protein: CASSLVAGAHQPQHF
CDR3 DNA: TGCGCCAGCAGCTTGGTGGCAGGGGCCCATCAGCCCCAGCATTTT

CDR3 length: 16
J gene: TRBJ1-2
V gene: TRBV12-3/TRBV12-4
D gene: NA
clone size: NA
CDR3 protein: CASSTLAHDEYYGYTF
CDR3 DNA: TGTGCCAGCAGCACTCTCGCCCATGACGAGTACTATGGCTACACCTTC

CDR3 length: 15
J gene: TRBJ2-5
V gene: TRBV20-1
D gene: TRBD1
clone size: NA
CDR3 protein: CSARDARTGRETQYF
CDR3 DNA: TGCAGTGCTAGAGATGCCAGGACAGGGAGAGAGACCCAGTACTTC

CDR3 length: 16
J gene: TRBJ1-2
V gene: TRBV9
D gene: TRBD1
clone size: once
CDR3 protein: CASSVGVQGANYGYTF
CDR3 DNA: TGTGCCAGCAGCGTAGGGGTTCAGGGGGCCAACTATGGCTACACCTTC

CDR3 length: 12
J gene: TRBJ2-1
V gene: TRBV6-2/TRBV6-3
D gene: NA
clone size: NA
CDR3 protein: CATRDPNNEQFF
CDR3 DNA: TGTGCCACGCGGGATCCCAACAATGAGCAGTTCTTC

CDR3 length: 16
J gene: TRBJ2-7
V gene: TRBV5-1
D gene: TRBD1
clone size: NA
CDR3 protein: CASSWDRVLIPYEQYF
CDR3 DNA: TGCGCCAGCAGCTGGGACAGGGTACTGATCCCCTACGAGCAGTACTTC

CDR3 length: 14
J gene: TRBJ1-1
V gene: TRBV5-1
D gene: NA
clone size: NA
CDR3 protein: CASTLGSSNTEAFF
CDR3 DNA: TGCGCCAGCACCTTGGGCAGTTCGAACACTGAAGCTTTCTTT

CDR3 length: 16
J gene: TRBJ1-1
V gene: TRBV5-6
D gene: NA
clone size: NA
CDR3 protein: CASSLSLGGADTEAFF
CDR3 DNA: TGTGCCAGCAGCTTGAGTCTCGGGGGCGCGGATACTGAAGCTTTCTTT

CDR3 length: 14
J gene: TRBJ2-1
V gene: TRBV29-1
D gene: NA
clone size: NA
CDR3 protein: CSVGPLSAYNEQFF
CDR3 DNA: TGCAGCGTTGGCCCCCTTTCGGCCTACAATGAGCAGTTCTTC

CDR3 length: 14
J gene: TRBJ2-1
V gene: TRBV10-2
D gene: NA
clone size: NA
CDR3 protein: CASRSGTLGGEQFF
CDR3 DNA: TGCGCCAGCAGGTCCGGGACCCTTGGCGGTGAGCAGTTCTTC

CDR3 length: 14
J gene: TRBJ1-1
V gene: TRBV12-3/TRBV12-4
D gene: TRBD1
clone size: NA
CDR3 protein: CASSLWDRVTEAFF
CDR3 DNA: TGTGCCAGCAGTTTGTGGGACAGGGTGACTGAAGCTTTCTTT

CDR3 length: 15
J gene: TRBJ2-1
V gene: TRBV27
D gene: NA
clone size: NA
CDR3 protein: CASSLDQLRSDEQFF
CDR3 DNA: TGTGCCAGCAGTTTAGACCAGTTGAGGTCCGATGAGCAGTTCTTC

CDR3 length: 14
J gene: TRBJ2-5
V gene: TRBV27
D gene: TRBD2
clone size: NA
CDR3 protein: CASSSLAGRETQYF
CDR3 DNA: TGTGCCAGCAGTTCCCTAGCGGGACGAGAGACCCAGTACTTC

CDR3 length: 11
J gene: TRBJ1-2
V gene: TRBV5-6
D gene: NA
clone size: NA
CDR3 protein: CASSLDAGYTF
CDR3 DNA: TGTGCCAGCAGCCTGGATGCGGGCTACACCTTC

CDR3 length: 12
J gene: TRBJ1-2
V gene: TRBV25-1
D gene: NA
clone size: NA
CDR3 protein: CASSSGGGGYTF
CDR3 DNA: TGTGCCAGCAGCTCCGGTGGGGGTGGCTACACCTTC

CDR3 length: 13
J gene: TRBJ1-2
V gene: TRBV6-5
D gene: NA
clone size: NA
CDR3 protein: CASSYGPRYGYTF
CDR3 DNA: TGTGCCAGCAGTTACGGCCCCCGCTATGGCTACACCTTC

CDR3 length: 16
J gene: TRBJ2-1
V gene: TRBV5-1
D gene: NA
clone size: NA
CDR3 protein: CASSLAANYGYNEQFF
CDR3 DNA: TGCGCCAGCAGCTTGGCGGCTAACTACGGCTACAATGAGCAGTTCTTC

CDR3 length: 16
J gene: TRBJ2-7
V gene: TRBV7-2
D gene: TRBD2
clone size: NA
CDR3 protein: CASSLTPSGYSYEQYF
CDR3 DNA: TGTGCCAGCAGCTTAACCCCTAGCGGGTACTCCTACGAGCAGTACTTC

CDR3 length: 16
J gene: TRBJ2-1
V gene: TRBV12-3/TRBV12-4
D gene: NA
clone size: NA
CDR3 protein: CASSLAGVFLHNEQFF
CDR3 DNA: TGTGCCAGCAGTTTGGCAGGGGTTTTTCTTCACAATGAGCAGTTCTTC

CDR3 length: 12
J gene: TRBJ2-7
V gene: TRBV29-1
D gene: TRBD1
clone size: NA
CDR3 protein: CSVGTTGGRQYF
CDR3 DNA: TGCAGCGTTGGAACGACAGGGGGCAGACAGTACTTC